The 30 T cell receptor beta chains below were found in one sample sequenced in a study of beta chain features in type 1 diabetes. Expressed TCRB transcripts were sequenced because the isolated RNA had all been reverse transcribed beforehand. Some clones are missing from TCRdb's copy, which holds only in-frame ones; the method was immunoSEQ multiplex PCR. The table includes fewer than 200,000 clones, under 9.5% detected once. Sample: central memory CD4+ T cells from blood. These receptor sequences come from a man in his late teens or twenties in good health.

In its sample, this clone was seen a few times. This chain uses TRBV27 with TRBJ2-3; TRBD2 matches 11 bases. The CDR3 spans 15 residues. V lost 6 bases, J lost 2 bases, and 4 bases stayed unmatched. CDR1 is MNHEY and CDR2 is SMNVEV in the germline V gene (reference sequence). The CDR3 spells CASSRLAGHTDTQYF. The CDR3, as DNA: TGTGCCAGCAGCCGACTAGCGGGGCACACAGATACGCAGTATTTT.

The V call is TRBV28, the J call TRBJ2-1, with TRBD2 matching over 10 bases. The CDR3 is made up of 14 amino acids. CDR1 is MDHEN, CDR2 SYDVKM, per germline. V gave up 7 bases and J gave up 4 bases; unmatched junction bases: 4. CDR3 coding DNA: TGTGCCAGCACGAGCGGGGGGGTGTACAATGAGCAGTTCTTC. It is translated as CASTSGGVYNEQFF. The entire variable domain, with the rest obtained from reference TRBV28 and TRBJ2-1, is as follows: DVKVTQSSRYLVKRTGEKVFLECVQDMDHENMFWYRQDPGLGLRLIYFSYDVKMKEKGDIPEGYSVSREKKERFSLILESASTNQTSMYLCASTSGGVYNEQFFGPGTRLTVL.

This clone was picked up a small number of times. The chain has TRBV28 and TRBJ2-3, with D maybe TRBD1 (6 bases). The CDR3 is 14 amino acids. The germline CDR1 and CDR2 sequences are MDHEN and SYDVKM. V lost 2 bases and J lost 5, with 11 bases in between. The CDR3 DNA reads TGTGCCAGCAGTTTAGTTCGAGGGGGAGATACGCAGTATTTT. It encodes CASSLVRGGDTQYF.

This clone was detected ten times or more. The junction differs from germline at one of its ends, possibly a read error. This chain joins TRBV7-7 and TRBJ2-1, with D perhaps matching TRBD2 (5 bases). The CDR3 is 14 amino acids. CDR1 and CDR2 from the germline V gene are SSHAT and FNYEAQ (reference sequence). The CDR3 is CASSLGRTANEQFF. The CDR3 DNA sequence: TGTGCTAGCAGCTTAGGCCGGACTGCCAATGAGCAGTTCTTC.

This sequence joins TRBV20-1 and TRBJ2-7; D perhaps matches TRBD1 (6 bases). V shed 5 bases and J shed 6 bases, with 11 bases lying between them. CDR1 is DFQATT, CDR2 SNEGSKA, per germline (reference sequence). CDR3 length: 11 residues. CDR3 loop: CSAPRGGEQYF. CDR3 DNA: TGCAGTGCTCCTCGAGGGGGCGAGCAGTACTTC.

V and J are TRBV18 and TRBJ2-2; TRBD1 matches 7 bases. The germline V gene has CDR1 KGHSH and CDR2 LQKENI. The CDR3 has 15 residues. With 4 bases clipped from V and 5 bases from J, the junction kept 7 bases outside the gene matches. Here the CDR3 reads CASSRDRRGTGELFF. DNA of the CDR3: TGTGCCAGCTCACGGGACAGAAGGGGAACCGGGGAGCTGTTTTTT. Using reference TRBV18 and TRBJ2-2 for the parts outside the CDR3, the full variable domain is NAGVMQNPRHLVRRRGQEARLRCSPMKGHSHVYWYRQLPEEGLKFMVYLQKENIIDESGMPKERFSAEFPKEGPSILRIQQVVRGDSAAYFCASSRDRRGTGELFFGEGSRLTVL.

This clone was observed at least ten times. This chain joins TRBV6-6 and TRBJ2-5, with 11 bases lining up with TRBD2. Germline V CDR1 and CDR2: MNHNY, SVGAGI (reference sequence). This CDR3 is 15 amino acids long. V dropped 3 bases and J dropped 5; count of bases not matched to a gene: 5. The CDR3 bases are TGTGCCAGCAGTTATATTAGCGGGAGGGCCGAGACCCAGTACTTC. Translated: CASSYISGRAETQYF.

This clone was observed at least ten times. This chain links TRBV5-6 with TRBJ2-3; tentatively, D is TRBD2 (6 bases). Trimming left V 5 bases short and J 0 bases short, with 10 bases between. The CDR3 is made up of 14 amino acids. Germline CDR1 SGHDT, CDR2 YYEEEE. The CDR3 protein is CASSSGTSTDTQYF. CDR3 DNA sequence: TGTGCCAGCAGTTCCGGGACTAGCACAGATACGCAGTATTTT.

The chain joins TRBV7-9 to TRBJ2-7, with 8 nucleotides matching TRBD1. Germline loops: CDR1 SEHNR, CDR2 FQNEAQ (reference sequence). There are 13 residues in the CDR3. V lost 4 bases to trimming and J lost 7 bases; unmatched junction nucleotides: 6. The CDR3 region is CASSSNTGGEQYF. CDR3 in DNA: TGTGCCAGCAGCTCAAATACAGGGGGTGAGCAGTACTTC.

The V gene is TRBV9, the J gene TRBJ2-3, with D uncertain. The CDR3 has 14 amino acids. V gave up 2 bases and J gave up 6 bases, with 13 bases separating them. Per the germline V gene, CDR1 is SGDLS and CDR2 is YYNGEE. The chain's CDR3 is CASSVSPRQDTQYF. In DNA, the CDR3 is TGTGCCAGCAGCGTTAGCCCGCGGCAGGATACGCAGTATTTT.

This chain uses TRBV4-1 with TRBJ2-1, with D tentatively TRBD2 (5 bases). Germline CDR1 reads MGHRA; CDR2 reads YSYEKL. This CDR3 spans 15 amino acids. The germline V and J ends were trimmed by 4 bases and 3 bases, with 13 bases remaining between them. The DNA for the CDR3 is TGCGCCAGCAGCCGCCAAGCGGTGGGCTACAATGAGCAGTTCTTC. Protein product: CASSRQAVGYNEQFF.

In its sample, this clone was seen a few times. The chain couples TRBV7-9 to TRBJ1-4, with TRBD1 matching 8 bases. V gave up 4 bases and J gave up 8 bases; unmatched junction bases: 6. CDR3 length: 14 residues. The V gene's germline CDR1 is SEHNR and CDR2 FQNEAQ (reference sequence). CDR3 DNA sequence: TGTGCCAGCAGCTGGACAGGGCGACAAGAAAAACTGTTTTTT. This encodes CASSWTGRQEKLFF.

This clone was seen many times. The chain employs TRBV7-3 and TRBJ2-1; TRBD1 agrees at 7 bases. J lost 9 bases, V lost 4 bases, and 3 bases had no gene match. This CDR3 has 12 residues. The germline V gene has CDR1 SGHTA and CDR2 FQGTGA. CDR3 sequence (DNA): TGTGCCAGCAGCTCGCCAGGGGGTGAGCAGTTCTTC. It encodes CASSSPGGEQFF. The full variable domain, its missing parts supplied by reference TRBV7-3 and TRBJ2-1, is GAGVSQTPSNKVTEKGKYVELRCDPISGHTALYWYRQSLGQGPEFLIYFQGTGAADDSGLPNDRFFAVRPEGSVSTLKIQRTERGDSAVYLCASSSPGGEQFFGPGTRLTVL.

The rearrangement joins TRBV5-4 to TRBJ1-6, with TRBD1 matching 7 bases. CDR1 SGHNT and CDR2 YYREEE come from the germline V gene (reference sequence). With V trimmed by 4 bases and J by 7 bases, 8 bases remained unmatched. The length of the CDR3 is 15 residues. CDR3 sequence (DNA): TGTGCCAGCAGCCTCACCGGGACAGCCAATTCACCCCTCCACTTT. Translation gives CASSLTGTANSPLHF.

The genes are TRBV7-2 and TRBJ1-2; D is ambiguous. This CDR3 is 16 amino acids long. In germline, CDR1 is SGHTA, CDR2 FQGNSA. The ends were cut back, 4 bases at V and 6 bases at J, with 21 bases in the middle. CDR3 DNA: TGTGCCAGCAGCTCCGCGAGGGATAGCAGCCATCATGGCTACACCTTC. Translated: CASSSARDSSHHGYTF.

With regard to this clone: The same CDR3 also results from other DNA sequences found in this sample. This chain connects TRBV4-2 to TRBJ2-7; 11 bases line up with TRBD2. The junction had 5 bases not matched to a gene; V was cut back by 0 bases and J by 4 bases. The CDR3 runs 16 residues. The germline V gene has CDR1 LGHNA and CDR2 YNFKEQ. CDR3 protein: CASSQDGLAGGYEQYF. DNA of the CDR3: TGTGCCAGCAGCCAAGATGGGCTAGCGGGAGGTTACGAGCAGTACTTC.

This clone has just a few counts. This chain links TRBV19 with TRBJ2-3; 10 nucleotides agree with TRBD1. Germline values: CDR1 LNHDA, CDR2 SQIVND (reference sequence). The CDR3 length is 14 residues. Trimming at V came to 6 bases and at J to 8 bases, leaving 8 bases not matched to a gene. The CDR3 nucleotides are TGTGCCAGTAGCGACAGGGGGCTCAAAGGTACGCAGTATTTT. Translation: CASSDRGLKGTQYF. The full variable domain, completed using reference TRBV19 and TRBJ2-3, is DGGITQSPKYLFRKEGQNVTLSCEQNLNHDAMYWYRQDPGQGLRLIYYSQIVNDFQKGDIAEGYSVSREKKESFPLTVTSAQKNPTAFYLCASSDRGLKGTQYFGPGTRLTVL.

The chain combines TRBV14 with TRBJ1-6, with unresolved D. The CDR3 spans 18 residues. Between the trimmed V and J ends, which lost 1 base and 7 bases, there was a span of 20 bases. Germline V lookup: CDR1 SGHDN, CDR2 FVKESK. As DNA, the CDR3 is TGTGCCAGCAGCCAAGTATACGATCGGTACCATGTCAATTCACCCCTCCACTTT. Amino acid sequence: CASSQVYDRYHVNSPLHF. Supplemented by reference TRBV14 and TRBJ1-6, the full variable domain reads EAGVTQFPSHSVIEKGQTVTLRCDPISGHDNLYWYRRVMGKEIKFLLHFVKESKQDESGMPNNRFLAERTGGTYSTLKVQPAELEDSGVYFCASSQVYDRYHVNSPLHFGNGTRLTVT.

In its sample, this clone was seen a few times. The chain is built from TRBV2 and TRBJ1-2; tentatively, D is TRBD1 (6 bases). The CDR3 runs to 14 residues. The V gene's germline CDR1 is SNHLY and CDR2 FYNNEI. V lost 8 bases to trimming and J lost 4 bases, with 17 bases between them. CDR3 DNA: TGTGCCAGCCGGCTCCCGGACAGCCGCTATGGCTACACCTTC. Its translation: CASRLPDSRYGYTF. The entire variable domain, with the rest obtained from reference TRBV2 and TRBJ1-2, is as follows: EPEVTQTPSHQVTQMGQEVILRCVPISNHLYFYWYRQILGQKVEFLVSFYNNEISEKSEIFDDQFSVERPDGSNFTLKIRSTKLEDSAMYFCASRLPDSRYGYTFGSGTRLTVV.

This clone came up a few times. The CDR3 DNA sequence: TGTGCCAGTAGTGTACGACAGGGCCGCTACGAGCAGTACTTC. It translates to CASSVRQGRYEQYF. The chain joins TRBV19 to TRBJ2-7, with TRBD1 identical over 7 bases. The germline V gene has CDR1 LNHDA and CDR2 SQIVND (reference sequence). The CDR3 spans 14 residues. V lost 5 bases and J lost 3; bases outside the gene matches: 7.

This clone was picked up a small number of times. V usage is TRBV5-6 and J usage is TRBJ2-6; D is ambiguous. Trimming removed 0 bases at V and 0 bases at J, with 7 bases between. This CDR3 spans 16 amino acids. Germline CDR1 is SGHDT and CDR2 is YYEEEE. In DNA form, the CDR3 reads TGTGCCAGCAGCTTGGATCTGTCCTCTGGGGCCAACGTCCTGACTTTC. Encoded protein: CASSLDLSSGANVLTF.

The chain carries TRBV19 and TRBJ2-2; D is ambiguous. V dropped 6 bases and J dropped 6 bases, with 11 bases sitting between them. Germline lookup yields CDR1 LNHDA and CDR2 SQIVND (reference sequence). The CDR3 has 13 amino acids. Here the CDR3 DNA reads TGTGCCAGTAGCACCACACCACCCGGGGAGCTGTTTTTT. This codes for CASSTTPPGELFF.

This clone came up a few times. The J gene is TRBJ1-5, the V gene TRBV21-1; the table names TRBD1, a call not compared with the DNA. TRBV21-1 has pseudogene status. The length of the CDR3 is 16 residues. The CDR3 spells CASSTSRDRDVQPQHF. Here the CDR3 DNA reads TGTGCCAGCAGCACTTCCCGGGACAGGGACGTTCAGCCCCAGCATTTT.

This clone was recorded many times. This chain connects TRBV9 to TRBJ1-6, with D perhaps matching TRBD1 (5 bases). V lost 3 bases and J 8 bases, leaving 6 bases between the germline ends. This CDR3 contains 12 residues. Germline CDR1 and CDR2: SGDLS and YYNGEE. CDR3 sequence: CASSGGDSPLHF. In DNA, the CDR3 is TGTGCCAGCAGCGGGGGGGATTCACCCCTCCACTTT.

The chain uses TRBV30 and TRBJ2-1; a weak D match, TRBD2 (6 bases). Germline V gene sequence: CDR1 GTSNPN, CDR2 SVGIG (reference sequence). V lost 6 bases and J lost 1, with 13 bases in between. This CDR3 contains 14 residues. The CDR3 region is CACQPGTSYNEQFF. CDR3 nucleotides: TGTGCCTGCCAACCGGGGACTTCCTACAATGAGCAGTTCTTC. Combining the CDR3 with reference TRBV30 and TRBJ2-1 gives the whole variable domain SQTIHQWPATLVQPVGSPLSLECTVEGTSNPNLYWYRQAAGRGLQLLFYSVGIGQISSEVPQNLSASRPQDRQFILSSKKLLLSDSGFYLCACQPGTSYNEQFFGPGTRLTVL.

This clone was observed once. The chain links TRBV28 to TRBJ1-2, with D maybe TRBD1 (5 bases). This CDR3 is built from 14 residues. Trimming stripped 5 bases from V and 0 bases from J, with 10 bases between. Germline values: CDR1 MDHEN, CDR2 SYDVKM. CDR3 bases: TGTGCCAGCAGTCTAAGGGGCTCTAACTATGGCTACACCTTC. Its protein is CASSLRGSNYGYTF.

This clone was detected a few times. The V call is TRBV2, the J call TRBJ1-2, with D possibly matching TRBD1 (5 bases). Germline V lookup: CDR1 SNHLY, CDR2 FYNNEI. The CDR3 covers 12 residues. Trimming stripped 6 bases from V and 5 bases from J, with 10 bases between. CDR3 protein: CASRSGGYGYTF. The CDR3 nucleotides are TGTGCCAGCAGGAGTGGGGGGTATGGCTACACCTTC.

V gene TRBV7-2 combines with J gene TRBJ1-6; TRBD1 aligns across 10 bases. The CDR3 contains 14 residues. Germline trimming cut 1 base from V and 9 bases from J; bases unmatched to any gene: 0. Germline-derived CDR1 and CDR2 are SGHTA and FQGNSA. The CDR3: CASSLGTGGSPLHF. The CDR3 DNA follows: TGTGCCAGCAGCTTAGGGACAGGGGGTTCACCCCTCCACTTT.

This clone showed up just a few times. The J gene is TRBJ1-6, the V gene TRBV6-5; D gene ambiguous. Trimming stripped 8 bases from V and 7 bases from J, with 12 bases between. This CDR3 is built from 13 residues. Per the germline V gene, CDR1 is MNHEY and CDR2 is SVGAGI. As DNA, the CDR3 is TGTGCCAGCGGTGAGGTTAGAAATTCACCCCTCCACTTT. Protein product: CASGEVRNSPLHF.

This clone showed up just a few times. At the DNA level, this CDR3 is encoded by other sequences in the same sample as well. The chain carries TRBV5-6 and TRBJ2-3, with 7 nucleotides matching TRBD2. CDR3 length: 15 residues. The junction had 3 bases not matched to a gene; V was cut back by 2 bases and J by 0 bases. Germline V CDR1 and CDR2: SGHDT, YYEEEE. This chain's CDR3 is CASSLGGGSTDTQYF. CDR3 in DNA: TGTGCCAGCAGCTTAGGCGGGGGTAGCACAGATACGCAGTATTTT.